This T cell receptor (beta chain) was identified in a study of T cell responses to AZD1222 COVID-19 vaccine. This table comes from immunoSEQ multiplex PCR, and its TCRdb copy is limited to in-frame clones, with some not included. Of about 140,000 clones in the sample, around nine tenths were seen once. General study findings and limits: Regions left unmutated in variants are reportedly the target of nearly half of spike-specific TCRs. Donor demographics were predominantly white British with a female majority; clonal diversity may be underestimated. Along spike, vaccine-associated CD4 TCRs were found throughout, with dominance at 160-218 and 743-854. Sampled repertoires all dated from after the peak T cell response.

For this clone: Its antigen is unknown.

The CDR3 loop spans 13 amino acids. The V end lost 0 bases, the J end lost 8 bases, and 13 bases lay between the germline ends. CDR1 is SQVTM and CDR2 is ANQGSEA in the germline V gene. The material was peripheral blood, obtained 28 days after the second AZD1222 dose. This rearrangement joins TRBV29-1 to TRBJ1-2, with TRBD1 as a possible D gene (5 bases). This clonotype was obtained from an adult who received the AZD1222 COVID-19 vaccine. The CDR3 sequence is CSVEDPQGRGYTF. CDR3 nucleotides: TGCAGCGTTGAAGATCCCCAGGGCAGGGGCTACACCTTC.